Presented here are 21 T cell receptor beta chains from one specimen sequenced in a study of blood T cell repertoires in COVID-19. Profiling relied on immunoSEQ multiplex PCR, and the TCRdb table lists in-frame clones only, not all of them. The sample contains some 90,000 clones, over 65% of which appear only once. The sequencing input was peripheral blood. The receptors derive from a human donor in a cohort sampled during active COVID-19.

This clone showed up just once. The chain links TRBV5-1 to TRBJ1-2, with a tentative D call TRBD1 (6 bases). Trimming cost V 2 bases and J 5 bases, with 22 bases left between them. The germline V gene has CDR1 SGHRS and CDR2 YFSETQ. The CDR3 has 17 residues. The CDR3 DNA is TGCGCCAGCAGCTTCTCACCATCCCGGGACATGGGGTATGGCTACACCTTC. Protein sequence: CASSFSPSRDMGYGYTF.

This chain connects TRBV5-1 to TRBJ2-1, with D unresolved. The CDR3 sequence is 15 residues long. Trimming left V 1 base short and J 5 bases short, with 13 bases between. Germline CDR1 is SGHRS and CDR2 is YFSETQ. The CDR3 DNA reads as TGCGCCAGCAGCTTGAGACCTAGGAAAGACAATGAGCAGTTCTTC. Its protein product is CASSLRPRKDNEQFF.

The rearrangement uses TRBV4-1 and TRBJ2-3, with 12 bases lining up with TRBD1. The junction had 7 bases not matched to a gene; V was cut back by 4 bases and J by 2 bases. In germline, CDR1 is MGHRA, CDR2 YSYEKL. The CDR3 has 17 residues. CDR3 residues: CASSRGQGARDTDTQYF. CDR3 sequence (DNA): TGCGCCAGCAGCCGGGGACAGGGGGCGCGAGACACAGATACGCAGTATTTT.

This rearrangement joins TRBV2 to TRBJ1-1; no reliable D call. This CDR3 has 13 residues. The V end was cut by 5 bases, the J end by 5 bases, with 12 bases between. Germline CDR1 and CDR2: SNHLY and FYNNEI. The chain's CDR3 is CASSFGRETEAFF. CDR3 DNA sequence: TGTGCCAGCAGTTTTGGAAGGGAGACTGAAGCTTTCTTT.

The V call is TRBV6-6, the J call TRBJ2-3; unclear D gene. The germline V and J ends were trimmed by 6 bases and 0 bases, with 4 bases remaining between them. Germline assignment: CDR1 MNHNY and CDR2 SVGAGI (reference sequence). This CDR3 spans 12 amino acids. CDR3 region: CASRSSTDTQYF. The CDR3 nucleotides read TGTGCCAGCAGATCAAGCACAGATACGCAGTATTTT.

The gene calls are TRBV15 and TRBJ1-1, with TRBD1 matching over 7 bases. CDR3 length equals 16 residues. V was clipped by 3 bases and J by 6 bases; unmatched bases: 13. CDR1 and CDR2 (germline): LNHNV, YYDKDF (reference sequence). CDR3 in amino acids: CATSSGPINRGAEAFF. The CDR3 region has the DNA TGTGCCACCAGCAGTGGGCCAATAAACAGGGGCGCTGAAGCTTTCTTT.

The DNA of the CDR3 is TGCGCCAGCACCCAACCGCGGCTAGCGGATGACCTTGAGACCCAGTACTTC. Translating gives CASTQPRLADDLETQYF. The V gene is TRBV5-1, the J gene TRBJ2-5, with 7 positions matching TRBD2. Germline-derived CDR1 and CDR2 are SGHRS and YFSETQ. This CDR3 comprises 17 residues. V was clipped by 6 bases and J by 5 bases; unmatched bases: 19.

The chain joins TRBV6-5 to TRBJ1-4, with 8 bases matching TRBD1. The CDR3 extends over 15 amino acids. CDR1 is MNHEY and CDR2 is SVGAGI in the germline V gene. Trimming at V came to 6 bases and at J to 6 bases, leaving 9 bases not matched to a gene. Here the CDR3 DNA reads TGTGCCAGCAGCCCCTGGACAGGGACTGATGAAAAACTGTTTTTT. Amino acid sequence: CASSPWTGTDEKLFF.

This chain connects TRBV19 to TRBJ1-2, with 7 bases fitting TRBD1. Germline CDR1 is LNHDA and CDR2 is SQIVND (reference sequence). Unmatched junction bases numbered 8, after V lost 0 bases and J lost 4 bases. This CDR3 has 16 residues. The CDR3 spells CASSIDAGTVVYGYTF. CDR3 DNA sequence: TGTGCCAGTAGTATAGATGCTGGGACAGTAGTCTATGGCTACACCTTC.

The chain is built from TRBV5-8 and TRBJ2-7, with 11 bases fitting TRBD2. The J segment lost 3 bases and the V segment lost 1 base, leaving 9 bases of the junction unmatched. The germline CDR1 and CDR2 sequences are SGHTS and YDEGEE. This CDR3 region has 17 residues. The CDR3 DNA sequence: TGTGCCAGCAGCTTGTATCGGGCTAGCGGGAGGATCTACGAGCAGTACTTC. This codes for CASSLYRASGRIYEQYF. Filled out from reference TRBV5-8 and TRBJ2-7, the complete variable domain reads EAGVTQSPTHLIKTRGQQATLRCSPISGHTSVYWYQQALGLGLQFLLWYDEGEERNRGNFPPRFSGRQFPNYSSELNVNALELEDSALYLCASSLYRASGRIYEQYFGPGTRLTVT.

The V gene is TRBV27, the J gene TRBJ1-6; D unclear. The germline V gene has CDR1 MNHEY and CDR2 SMNVEV (reference sequence). The V end lost 6 bases, the J end lost 8 bases, and 17 bases lay between the germline ends. The CDR3 runs to 15 residues. CDR3 sequence (DNA): TGTGCCAGCAGCCAGAGGCAGTCTAGAGATTCACCCCTCCACTTT. It is translated as CASSQRQSRDSPLHF.

J is TRBJ2-5 and V is TRBV12-3 or TRBV12-4; D may be TRBD1 (6 bases). The germline V and J ends were trimmed by 6 bases and 4 bases, with 12 bases remaining between them. This CDR3 is 13 amino acids long. The CDR3 nucleotides read TGTGCCAGCAGGGACACAGGGTCAGAGACCCAGTACTTC. Its translation: CASRDTGSETQYF.

The gene calls are TRBV5-1 and TRBJ2-5; TRBD2 matches at 10 bases. Per the germline V gene, CDR1 is SGHRS and CDR2 is YFSETQ. With 8 bases clipped from V and 4 bases from J, the junction kept 8 bases outside the gene matches. The CDR3 loop spans 14 amino acids. The CDR3 reads CASHIAGGIETQYF. In DNA form, the CDR3 reads TGCGCCAGTCATATAGCGGGAGGAATAGAGACCCAGTACTTC.

Comment on this clone: This sample also contains other DNA sequences that code for the same CDR3. The chain links TRBV7-3 to TRBJ2-3, with a tentative D call TRBD2 (6 bases). CDR3 length: 15 residues. V was clipped by 1 base and J by 2 bases, with 10 bases between them. Germline V gives CDR1 SGHTA, CDR2 FQGTGA. CDR3 loop: CASSLRGDPTDTQYF. The CDR3 DNA follows: TGTGCCAGCAGCTTAAGGGGGGACCCCACAGATACGCAGTATTTT. The variable domain in full, completed from reference TRBV7-3 and TRBJ2-3, reads GAGVSQTPSNKVTEKGKYVELRCDPISGHTALYWYRQSLGQGPEFLIYFQGTGAADDSGLPNDRFFAVRPEGSVSTLKIQRTERGDSAVYLCASSLRGDPTDTQYFGPGTRLTVL.

This chain connects TRBV10-1 to TRBJ1-5; D remains unclear. The CDR3 is 13 amino acids. V lost 4 bases to trimming and J lost 5 bases, with 9 bases between them. Looked up from germline, CDR1 is WNHNN and CDR2 is SYGVQD (reference sequence). The CDR3 protein is CASSAGLHQPQHF. In DNA, the CDR3 is TGCGCCAGCAGTGCCGGGTTGCATCAGCCCCAGCATTTT.

This clone was seen only once. The chain links TRBV4-1 to TRBJ2-7; possibly TRBD2 for D (6 bases). Germline CDR1 reads MGHRA; CDR2 reads YSYEKL. The CDR3 totals 16 residues. The V and J ends lost 0 bases and 3 bases respectively, with 15 bases between them. As DNA, the CDR3 is TGCGCCAGCAGCCAAGAAGGTCGGGGAGGTGTCTACGAGCAGTACTTC. Translated, it gives CASSQEGRGGVYEQYF.

This clone was recorded a few times. The rearrangement uses TRBV11-2 and TRBJ1-3; no clear D gene. Germline V gene sequence: CDR1 SGHAT, CDR2 FQNNGV. The CDR3 sequence is 16 residues long. With 5 bases removed from V and 0 bases from J, the gap between germline ends came to 14 bases. CDR3 protein: CASSAALGSSGNTIYF. The CDR3 coding sequence is TGTGCCAGCAGCGCCGCGCTTGGGAGCTCTGGAAACACCATATATTTT. Based on the CDR3 plus reference TRBV11-2 and TRBJ1-3, the full variable domain is EAGVAQSPRYKIIEKRQSVAFWCNPISGHATLYWYQQILGQGPKLLIQFQNNGVVDDSQLPKDRFSAERLKGVDSTLKIQPAKLEDSAVYLCASSAALGSSGNTIYFGEGSWLTVV.

The rearrangement joins TRBV7-9 to TRBJ2-3; 8 bases line up with TRBD2. Looked up from germline, CDR1 is SEHNR and CDR2 is FQNEAQ (reference sequence). The CDR3 sequence is 16 residues long. V was pared by 1 base and J by 2 bases, with 5 bases of the junction left unmatched. The CDR3 coding sequence is TGTGCCAGCAGCTTAGGCAAAGCGGGGGACACAGATACGCAGTATTTT. Its translation: CASSLGKAGDTDTQYF.

This chain links TRBV2 with TRBJ1-5, with D possibly TRBD1 on 5 matching bases. Trimming pared 7 bases from V and 3 bases from J, leaving 10 bases between. Looked up from germline, CDR1 is SNHLY and CDR2 is FYNNEI. The CDR3 covers 13 residues. This chain's CDR3 is CASTTGNNQPQHF. DNA for the CDR3: TGTGCCAGCACAACAGGTAACAATCAGCCCCAGCATTTT.

The chain uses TRBV6-5 and TRBJ2-7; 7 bases line up with TRBD1. The germline CDR1 and CDR2 sequences are MNHEY and SVGAGI. This CDR3 region has 14 residues. V gave up 5 bases and J gave up 4 bases; unmatched junction bases: 8. CDR3 loop: CASSLSGGVYEQYF. The CDR3 nucleotides read TGTGCCAGCAGTCTGTCAGGGGGAGTGTACGAGCAGTACTTC.

This sequence joins TRBV3-1 (or the pseudogene TRBV3-2) and TRBJ1-4, with D perhaps matching TRBD1 (6 bases). The germline V and J ends were trimmed by 5 bases and 7 bases, with 32 bases remaining between them. Germline CDR1 and CDR2: LGHDT and YNNKEL (reference sequence). The CDR3 contains 20 residues. The CDR3 loop is CASSSRGTSGTSRRGEKLFF. The CDR3 nucleotides are TGTGCCAGCAGCTCCAGGGGTACATCCGGGACATCTCGAAGGGGTGAAAAACTGTTTTTT.